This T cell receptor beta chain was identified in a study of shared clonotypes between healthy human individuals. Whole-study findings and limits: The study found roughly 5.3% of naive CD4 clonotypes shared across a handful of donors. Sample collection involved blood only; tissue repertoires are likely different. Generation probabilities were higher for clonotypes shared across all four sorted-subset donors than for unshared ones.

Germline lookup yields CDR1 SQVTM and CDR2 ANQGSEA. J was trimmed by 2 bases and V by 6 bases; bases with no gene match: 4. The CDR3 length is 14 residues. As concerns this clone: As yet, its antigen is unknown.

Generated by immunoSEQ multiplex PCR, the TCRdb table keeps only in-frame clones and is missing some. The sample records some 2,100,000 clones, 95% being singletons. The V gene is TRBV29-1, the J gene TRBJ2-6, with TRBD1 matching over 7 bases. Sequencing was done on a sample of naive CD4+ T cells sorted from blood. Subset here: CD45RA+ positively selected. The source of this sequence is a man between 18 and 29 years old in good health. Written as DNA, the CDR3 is TGCAGCGTCCTAGACAGGGCTGGGGCCAACGTCCTGACTTTC. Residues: CSVLDRAGANVLTF.